This passage covers 21 T cell receptor beta chains from one sample sequenced in a study of T cells in Graves' hyperthyroidism and ophthalmopathy. Amplified regions were TCR beta CDR3 sequences from RNA transcripts. TCR CDR3 regions were first amplified by RT-PCR with HTBI primers. MiXCR, applied by TCRdb to the multiplex PCR reads, yields one record per CDR3 protein. The sample consists of fewer than 850,000 distinct CDR3 sequences, roughly 17% of them appearing once. The sequenced material came from blood. The receptors were sampled from a man between 50 and 59 years old with Graves' hyperthyroidism.

The sample holds many counts of this clonotype. The rearrangement uses TRBV27 and TRBJ2-7; 7 positions match TRBD2. This CDR3 spans 16 amino acids. V lost 3 bases and J lost 0; bases outside the gene matches: 8. Germline assignment: CDR1 MNHEY and CDR2 SMNVEV (reference sequence). This chain's CDR3 is CASSFREGGTSYEQYF. DNA for the CDR3: TGTGCCAGCAGTTTTCGCGAGGGAGGGACCTCCTACGAGCAGTACTTC.

This clonotype showed up many times. The chain combines TRBV27 with TRBJ2-2, with TRBD2 matching 10 bases. Germline V gene sequence: CDR1 MNHEY, CDR2 SMNVEV (reference sequence). This CDR3 spans 18 amino acids. V gave up 5 bases and J gave up 4 bases; unmatched junction bases: 13. Written as DNA, the CDR3 is TGTGCCAGCAGTGAAACCCCAGGGACTAGCGTGATCACCGGGGAGCTGTTTTTT. Residues: CASSETPGTSVITGELFF.

The chain recombines TRBV20-1 with TRBJ2-3, with TRBD1 as a possible D gene (6 bases). Trimming shortened V by 5 bases and J by 5 bases, and 14 bases separated the two germline ends. Germline V gene lookup returns CDR1 DFQATT and CDR2 SNEGSKA (reference sequence). The CDR3 spans 13 residues. The CDR3 DNA reads as TGCAGTGCTCGGATGGGGGCGGTAGATACGCAGTATTTT. It is translated as CSARMGAVDTQYF.

This clonotype appeared a few times. This rearrangement joins TRBV6-1 to TRBJ1-2; D is perhaps TRBD1 (5 bases). CDR1 is MNHNS and CDR2 is SASEGT in the germline V gene. This CDR3 has 12 residues. V dropped 7 bases and J dropped 4 bases, with 10 bases sitting between them. The CDR3 loop reads CASTGPPYGYTF. CDR3 sequence (DNA): TGTGCCAGCACAGGGCCACCCTATGGCTACACCTTC.

This clonotype was detected ten times or more. The V and J genes are TRBV30 and TRBJ2-7, with 8 bases identical to TRBD1. This CDR3 has 13 residues. Germline V gives CDR1 GTSNPN, CDR2 SVGIG (reference sequence). V was pared by 2 bases and J by 7 bases, with 7 bases of the junction left unmatched. The chain's CDR3 is CAWSKAGGEEQYF. The DNA of the CDR3 is TGTGCCTGGAGTAAAGCAGGGGGCGAGGAGCAGTACTTC.

CDR3 nucleotides: TGTGCCAGCAGCTGGGTAAGGGGGCGCGTCGGAGAGACCCAGTACTTC. It codes for CASSWVRGRVGETQYF. The V call is TRBV7-9, the J call TRBJ2-5; 7 positions agree with TRBD1. Germline CDR1 and CDR2: SEHNR and FQNEAQ (reference sequence). V lost 4 bases and J lost 4; bases outside the gene matches: 12. CDR3 length: 16 residues.

A word on this clonotype: Given a much more abundant clone one base away, this may be a read error. CDR3 coding DNA: TGTGCCACCCAGCCGGGACATGCTGGAGACACCATATATTTT. Translation: CATQPGHAGDTIYF. The rearrangement uses TRBV24-1 and TRBJ1-3, with a weak D call TRBD1 (6 bases). This CDR3 is built from 14 residues. Germline V lookup: CDR1 KGHDR, CDR2 SFDVKD.

On this clonotype itself: A read error may be the cause here, since a much bigger clone is one base away. The chain is built from TRBV6-1 and TRBJ1-6; 10 positions agree with TRBD1. The CDR3 has 15 residues. With V trimmed by 8 bases and J by 10 bases, 11 bases remained unmatched. From germline, CDR1 is MNHNS and CDR2 SASEGT. CDR3 sequence reads: CASGGDRGPASPLHF. The CDR3 DNA reads as TGTGCCAGCGGTGGGGACAGGGGACCGGCGTCACCCCTCCACTTT.

This clonotype occurred many times. The chain employs TRBV28 and TRBJ2-7; D is perhaps TRBD1 or TRBD2 (5 bases each). V was pared by 4 bases and J by 0 bases, with 13 bases between. In germline, CDR1 is MDHEN, CDR2 SYDVKM. The CDR3 is made up of 15 amino acids. CDR3 amino acids: CASSSQAAGSYEQYF. The DNA for the CDR3 is TGTGCCAGCAGTTCACAGGCGGCGGGCTCCTACGAGCAGTACTTC. Complete variable domain (other parts from reference TRBV28 and TRBJ2-7): DVKVTQSSRYLVKRTGEKVFLECVQDMDHENMFWYRQDPGLGLRLIYFSYDVKMKEKGDIPEGYSVSREKKERFSLILESASTNQTSMYLCASSSQAAGSYEQYFGPGTRLTVT.

This clonotype was picked up a small number of times. The chain employs TRBV20-1 and TRBJ2-7; 10 bases fit TRBD2. Germline CDR1 is DFQATT and CDR2 is SNEGSKA (reference sequence). CDR3 length: 13 residues. V lost 7 bases, J lost 2 bases, and 5 bases stayed unmatched. CDR3 region: CSVIAGGPYEQYF. Here the CDR3 DNA reads TGCAGTGTTATAGCGGGAGGTCCCTACGAGCAGTACTTC.

The J gene is TRBJ2-1, the V gene TRBV12-3 or TRBV12-4; 9 bases line up with TRBD1. V shed 7 bases, J shed 6 bases, and the junction held 13 bases outside the gene matches. The CDR3 loop spans 16 amino acids. As DNA, the CDR3 is TGTGCCAGCACCCTGTGGCCGGGACAGGGAGGCAATGAGCAGTTCTTC. This translates into CASTLWPGQGGNEQFF.

With regard to this clonotype: A much larger clonotype is one base distant, so this may be a read error. This sequence joins TRBV12-3 or TRBV12-4 and TRBJ1-5; perhaps TRBD1 as D (5 bases). This CDR3 is 13 amino acids long. Deletions cut 8 bases from V and 6 bases from J, with 14 bases between. CDR3 sequence reads: CASGWGFFQPQHF. CDR3 DNA: TGTGCCAGCGGGTGGGGGTTTTTTCAGCCCCAGCATTTT.

The table lists this clonotype with many counts. Sequence at one end of the junction differs from germline and may be a read error. The J gene is TRBJ2-1, the V gene TRBV2; D remains ambiguous. The CDR3 loop spans 14 amino acids. Germline loops: CDR1 SNHLY, CDR2 FYNNEI. CDR3 sequence (DNA): TGTGCCAGCAGTGGGGTCAGCCCCTACAATGAGCAGCTCTTC. Translated, it gives CASSGVSPYNEQLF.

Turning to this clonotype: Since a much larger clone is just one base distant, this may be a read error. The chain couples TRBV11-2 to TRBJ1-5; the D is unclear. Germline V gene data show CDR1 as SGHAT and CDR2 as FQNNGV. The V and J ends lost 2 bases and 7 bases respectively, with 15 bases between them. The CDR3 loop spans 15 amino acids. CDR3 protein: CASSLYLGSGQPQHF. CDR3 nucleotide sequence: TGTGCCAGCAGCTTATATCTCGGATCAGGCCAGCCCCAGCATTTT.

This chain connects TRBV3-1 to TRBJ2-1; 9 bases fit TRBD2. V gave up 4 bases and J gave up 10 bases; unmatched junction bases: 8. The germline CDR1 and CDR2 sequences are LGHDT and YNNKEL (reference sequence). The CDR3 consists of 14 residues. The CDR3 bases are TGTGCCAGCAGCCTTAGCGGGAGCCGCATCGAGCAGTTCTTC. Translation gives CASSLSGSRIEQFF.

J is TRBJ2-1 and V is TRBV3-1; possible D gene TRBD2, 6 bases. The CDR3 spans 15 residues. V lost 2 bases, J lost 7 bases, and 15 bases lay in between. Germline lookup yields CDR1 LGHDT and CDR2 YNNKEL (reference sequence). The CDR3 DNA reads as TGTGCCAGCAGCCAAAGAGGTAGCGGTGGGAATGAGCAGTTCTTC. Amino acid sequence: CASSQRGSGGNEQFF.

This clonotype turned up a few times. This chain connects TRBV9 to TRBJ2-2; D might be TRBD1 (5 bases). The V end lost 0 bases, the J end lost 2 bases, and 8 bases lay between the germline ends. The CDR3 extends over 15 amino acids. In germline, CDR1 is SGDLS, CDR2 YYNGEE. The CDR3 region has the DNA TGTGCCAGCAGCGTAGCAGGGATTAACACCGGGGAGCTGTTTTTT. As protein: CASSVAGINTGELFF.

In its sample, this clonotype was seen a few times. The chain employs TRBV24-1 and TRBJ2-1; TRBD2 aligns across 10 bases. The CDR3 is 16 amino acids. V trimming: 4 bases; J trimming: 1 base; junction bases outside the gene matches: 3. Looked up from germline, CDR1 is KGHDR and CDR2 is SFDVKD. This CDR3 is CATSDTTSGSYNEQFF. The CDR3 DNA is TGTGCCACCAGTGACACGACTAGCGGGTCCTACAATGAGCAGTTCTTC.

The chain uses TRBV19 and TRBJ2-1; D uncertain. Germline loops: CDR1 LNHDA, CDR2 SQIVND (reference sequence). The CDR3 contains 12 residues. This CDR3 reads CGVGLAHNEQFF. CDR3 DNA: TGTGGTGTCGGGCTGGCCCACAATGAGCAGTTCTTC.

This clonotype was seen ten or more times. The chain recombines TRBV2 with TRBJ2-7, with TRBD1 as a possible D gene (5 bases). With 5 bases removed from V and 0 bases from J, the gap between germline ends came to 11 bases. CDR1 is SNHLY, CDR2 FYNNEI, per germline. This CDR3 has 14 residues. The CDR3 region is CASSKQVSSYEQYF. The CDR3 DNA sequence: TGTGCCAGCAGTAAACAGGTTTCCTCCTACGAGCAGTACTTC.

This clonotype was counted many times. The chain links TRBV29-1 to TRBJ2-7, with unresolved D. CDR1 is SQVTM and CDR2 is ANQGSEA in the germline V gene. Trimming cost V 1 base and J 3 bases, with 4 bases left between them. This CDR3 region has 11 residues. CDR3 protein: CSVEVSYEQYF. The CDR3 DNA follows: TGCAGCGTTGAAGTCAGCTACGAGCAGTACTTC.